This is a list of T cell receptor beta chains from one sample in a study of CD8+CD57+ T cells in acquired aplastic anemia. TCRdb redid the calling of the reads with MiXCR, one entry per CDR3 protein. The sample contains fewer than 200,000 distinct CDR3 sequences, around 48% of which appear only once. Sequencing input: sorted CD4+, CD8+, or CD8+CD57+ T cells (not recorded which) from PBMCs. Receptors originate from a human donor with aplastic anemia. The CDR3 runs from the conserved cysteine through the conserved F or W. The D gene is left open where the match is weak. Not all rows give a size; the values are once, few, many and, for expanded clones, a class.

D	J	size	V	DNA	CDR3
-	TRBJ2-7	many	TRBV5-1	TGCGCCAGCAGCCGAGAACCTCGGGACGGAGGCTCTTACGAGCAGTACTTC	CASSREPRDGGSYEQYF
-	TRBJ2-7	many	TRBV6-1	TGTGCCAGCAGTAGTGGGCAGGCGAACTACGAGCAGTACTTC	CASSSGQANYEQYF
-	TRBJ1-2	many	TRBV7-9	TGTGCCAGCAGCTTAGACAGGAGGCAGATCTATGGCTACACCTTC	CASSLDRRQIYGYTF
-	TRBJ1-6	-	TRBV7-2	TGTGCCAGCAGCTTAGCGGCAGGGGATGATTCACCCCTCCACTTT	CASSLAAGDDSPLHF
-	TRBJ1-4	few	TRBV20-1	TGCAGTGCTTCTCTACAGGGCCTGGGGGAAAAACTGTTTTTT	CSASLQGLGEKLFF
TRBD2	TRBJ2-2	many	TRBV20-1	TGCAGTGCTACTCCTCTTGCGGGGGGGAACACCGGGGAGCTGTTTTTT	CSATPLAGGNTGELFF
-	TRBJ1-4	-	TRBV15	TGTGCCACCAGCAGAGATGAGGGGGAAAAACTGTTTTTT	CATSRDEGEKLFF
TRBD2	TRBJ2-1	-	TRBV20-1	TGCAGTGCATCGCCCGTACTAGCGGGAACAAATGAGCAGTTCTTC	CSASPVLAGTNEQFF
TRBD1	TRBJ1-1	many	TRBV2	TGTGCCAGCAGTCCGACGAGATCAGGGGGATCTGAAGCTTTCTTT	CASSPTRSGGSEAFF
-	TRBJ1-1	-	TRBV9	TGTGCCAGCAGCGTAGAATCGAGTGAAGCTTTCTTT	CASSVESSEAFF
TRBD1	TRBJ1-2	-	TRBV9	TGTGCCAGCAGCCGACAGGGGGCCTATGGCTACACCTTC	CASSRQGAYGYTF
-	TRBJ1-2	many	TRBV29-1	TGCAGCGTTGATCACCCTGACTTAAAGCTTGGACAGATCTATGGCTACACCTTC	CSVDHPDLKLGQIYGYTF
-	TRBJ1-5	few	TRBV7-2	TGTGCCAGCAGGCCAACAGGGTTCGGTCAGCCCCAGCATTTT	CASRPTGFGQPQHF
-	TRBJ2-5	many	TRBV20-1	TGCAGTGCTAGATTGTCGGCAGCCCAAGAGACCCAGTACTTC	CSARLSAAQETQYF
-	TRBJ2-2	-	TRBV20-1	TGCAGTGCTAGGGCCGGACAGAACACCGGGGAGCTGTTTTTT	CSARAGQNTGELFF
-	TRBJ1-4	many	TRBV5-4	TGTGCCAGCAGCTTAGACCCGGGAGCCAAACTGTTTTTT	CASSLDPGAKLFF
-	TRBJ1-4	once	TRBV15	TGTGCCACCAGCACTGGGACCGAGGGGGAAAAACTGTTTTTT	CATSTGTEGEKLFF
-	TRBJ1-1	few	TRBV10-3	TGTGCCATCAGTGAGCCCGACGTAGCGGTCCCTTTCTTT	CAISEPDVAVPFF
-	TRBJ2-3	-	TRBV20-1	TGCAGTGCACCGGCCTCGGGGTCAAGCACAGATACGCAGTATTTT	CSAPASGSSTDTQYF
-	TRBJ2-7	many	TRBV20-1	TGCAGTGCCTCAGGGTCTTCCTACGAGCAGTACTTC	CSASGSSYEQYF
-	TRBJ2-7	-	TRBV7-9	TGTGCCAGCAGCTTAGGCAGGGGGGAGTACTTC	CASSLGRGEYF
-	TRBJ1-1	-	TRBV25-1	TGTGCCAGCAGTGAACCGGGTATCAACACTGAAGCTTTCTTT	CASSEPGINTEAFF
TRBD1	TRBJ2-5	-	TRBV7-9	TGTGCCAGCAGCTTGGGACAGGGGCCGGAGACCCAGTACTTC	CASSLGQGPETQYF
TRBD1	TRBJ1-3	-	TRBV2	TGTGCCAGCAGTAGCGGGACAGGAGTTGGAAACACCATATATTTT	CASSSGTGVGNTIYF
-	TRBJ1-3	many	TRBV29-1	TGCAGCGTTGGTTGGGGACTCTCTGGAAACACCATATATTTT	CSVGWGLSGNTIYF
-	TRBJ2-3	-	TRBV7-9	TGTGCCAGCAGTCGGGGTTCAGATACGCAGTATTTT	CASSRGSDTQYF
-	TRBJ1-5	-	TRBV7-9	TGTGCCAGCAGCTTCGTTCGGGGCAATCAGCCCCAGCATTTT	CASSFVRGNQPQHF
TRBD1	TRBJ1-1	-	TRBV9	TGTGCCAGCAGCGCTTCCAGGACAGGGGGCACTGAAGCTTTCTTT	CASSASRTGGTEAFF
TRBD1	TRBJ1-1	-	TRBV2	TGTGCCAGCAGCTCAACAGGGGTGAACACTGGAGCTTTCTTT	CASSSTGVNTGAFF
TRBD2	TRBJ2-3	-	TRBV20-1	TGCAGTGCTAGGGGGATTCGCGCGGGAGGACCTAGCACAGATACGCAGTATTTT	CSARGIRAGGPSTDTQYF
-	TRBJ1-1	many	TRBV20-1	TGCAGTGCTGTAGACGTGGGCACTGAAGCTTTCTTT	CSAVDVGTEAFF
TRBD1	TRBJ1-1	once	TRBV29-1	TGCAGCGTTGGACAGGGCCTGAACACTGAAGCTTTCTTT	CSVGQGLNTEAFF
-	TRBJ1-4	-	TRBV10-3	TGTGCCACCCGAGGGGAGGTAAGTGAAAAACTGTTTTTT	CATRGEVSEKLFF
-	TRBJ1-2	-	TRBV10-3	TGTGCCATCACCTTAGACCGAGGCTCTGGAAACACCTTC	CAITLDRGSGNTF
TRBD1	TRBJ2-5	-	TRBV7-6	TGTGCCAGCAGCTTAGCGGGGGACAGGGGCGCGGGAGAGACCCAGTACTTC	CASSLAGDRGAGETQYF
-	TRBJ1-2	-	TRBV10-3	TGTGCCATCAGTGTGAATCCCACGGCGGGCTATGGCTACACCTTC	CAISVNPTAGYGYTF